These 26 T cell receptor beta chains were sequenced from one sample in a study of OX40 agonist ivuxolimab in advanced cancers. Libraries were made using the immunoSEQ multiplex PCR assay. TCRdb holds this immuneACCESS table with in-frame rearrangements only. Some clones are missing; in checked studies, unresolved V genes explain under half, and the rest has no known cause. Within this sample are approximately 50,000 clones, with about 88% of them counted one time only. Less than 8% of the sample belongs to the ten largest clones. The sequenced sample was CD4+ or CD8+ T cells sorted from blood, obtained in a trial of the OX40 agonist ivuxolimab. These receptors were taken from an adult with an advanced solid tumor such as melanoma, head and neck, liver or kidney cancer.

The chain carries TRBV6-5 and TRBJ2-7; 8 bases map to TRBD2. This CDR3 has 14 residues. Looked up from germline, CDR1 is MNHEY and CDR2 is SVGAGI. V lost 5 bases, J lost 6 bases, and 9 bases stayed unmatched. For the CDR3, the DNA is TGTGCCAGCAGTGCGGGAGGCCGTCAAGGCGAGCAGTACTTC. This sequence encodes CASSAGGRQGEQYF.

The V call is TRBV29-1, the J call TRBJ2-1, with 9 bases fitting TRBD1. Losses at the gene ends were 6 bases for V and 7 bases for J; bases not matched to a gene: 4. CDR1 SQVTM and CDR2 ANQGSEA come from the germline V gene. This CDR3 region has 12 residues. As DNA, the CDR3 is TGCAGCGTGGGCGGGACAGGGAATGAGCAGTTCTTC. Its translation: CSVGGTGNEQFF.

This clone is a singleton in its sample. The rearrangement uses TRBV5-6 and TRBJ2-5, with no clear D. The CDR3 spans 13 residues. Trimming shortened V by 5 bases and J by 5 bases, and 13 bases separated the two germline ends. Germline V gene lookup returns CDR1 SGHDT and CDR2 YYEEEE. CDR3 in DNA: TGTGCCAGCAGATTACCCCTTTCGGAGACCCAGTACTTC. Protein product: CASRLPLSETQYF.

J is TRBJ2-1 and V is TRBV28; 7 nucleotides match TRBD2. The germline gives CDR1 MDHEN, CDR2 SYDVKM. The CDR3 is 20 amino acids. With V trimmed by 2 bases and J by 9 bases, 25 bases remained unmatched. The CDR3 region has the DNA TGTGCCAGCAGTTTAACCTTAGGTAGGGCCCCCTCCCGGACTAGGGGTGAGCAGTTCTTC. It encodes CASSLTLGRAPSRTRGEQFF. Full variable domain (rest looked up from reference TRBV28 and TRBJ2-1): DVKVTQSSRYLVKRTGEKVFLECVQDMDHENMFWYRQDPGLGLRLIYFSYDVKMKEKGDIPEGYSVSREKKERFSLILESASTNQTSMYLCASSLTLGRAPSRTRGEQFFGPGTRLTVL.

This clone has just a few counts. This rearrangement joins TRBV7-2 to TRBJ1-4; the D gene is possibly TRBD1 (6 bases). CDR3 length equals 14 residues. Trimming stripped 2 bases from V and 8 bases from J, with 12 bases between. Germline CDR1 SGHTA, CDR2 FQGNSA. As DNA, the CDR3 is TGTGCCAGCAGCTTAAACAGGGTGGAGGAAAAACTGTTTTTT. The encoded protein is CASSLNRVEEKLFF.

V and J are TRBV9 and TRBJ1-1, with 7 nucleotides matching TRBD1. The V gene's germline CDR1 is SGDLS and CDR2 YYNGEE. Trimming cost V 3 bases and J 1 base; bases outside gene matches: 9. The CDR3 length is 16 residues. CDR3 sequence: CASSEGAGRANTEAFF. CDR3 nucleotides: TGTGCCAGCAGCGAGGGGGCAGGGCGGGCGAACACTGAAGCTTTCTTT.

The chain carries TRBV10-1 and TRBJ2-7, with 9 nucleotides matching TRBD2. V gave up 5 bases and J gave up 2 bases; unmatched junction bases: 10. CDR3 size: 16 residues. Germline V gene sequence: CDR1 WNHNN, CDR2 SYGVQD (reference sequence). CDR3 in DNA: TGCGCCAGCAGTAAAATAGCGGGAGCCGCTACCTACGAGCAGTACTTC. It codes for CASSKIAGAATYEQYF.

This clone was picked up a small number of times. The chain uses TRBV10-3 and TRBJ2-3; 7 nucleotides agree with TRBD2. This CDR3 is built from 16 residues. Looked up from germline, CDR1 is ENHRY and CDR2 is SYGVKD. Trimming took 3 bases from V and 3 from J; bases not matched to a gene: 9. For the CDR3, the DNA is TGTGCCATCAGTGACCACCTCGGCGGGAGTACAGATACGCAGTATTTT. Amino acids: CAISDHLGGSTDTQYF.

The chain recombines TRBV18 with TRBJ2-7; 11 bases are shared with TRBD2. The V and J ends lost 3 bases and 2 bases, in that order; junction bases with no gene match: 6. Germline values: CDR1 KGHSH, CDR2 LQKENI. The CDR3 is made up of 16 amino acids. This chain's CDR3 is CASSPTGTSGPYEQYF. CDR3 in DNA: TGTGCCAGCTCACCGACCGGGACTAGCGGACCCTACGAGCAGTACTTC.

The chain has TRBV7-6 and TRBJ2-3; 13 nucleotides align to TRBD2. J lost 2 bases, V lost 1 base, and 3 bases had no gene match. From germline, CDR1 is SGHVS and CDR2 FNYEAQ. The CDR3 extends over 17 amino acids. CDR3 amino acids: CASSLVGTSGNTDTQYF. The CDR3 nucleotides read TGTGCCAGCAGCTTAGTGGGGACTAGCGGGAACACAGATACGCAGTATTTT.

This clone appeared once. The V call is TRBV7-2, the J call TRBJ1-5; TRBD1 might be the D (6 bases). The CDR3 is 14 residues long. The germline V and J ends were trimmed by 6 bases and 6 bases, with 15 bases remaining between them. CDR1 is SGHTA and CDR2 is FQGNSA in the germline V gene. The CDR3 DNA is TGTGCCAGCAGGAAAACAGGGTTAAGTCAGCCCCAGCATTTT. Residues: CASRKTGLSQPQHF.

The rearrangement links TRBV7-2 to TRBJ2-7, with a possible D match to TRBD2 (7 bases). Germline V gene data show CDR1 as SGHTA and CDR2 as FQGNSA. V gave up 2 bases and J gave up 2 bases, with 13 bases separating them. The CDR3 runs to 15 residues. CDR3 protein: CASSLRGGRAYEQYF. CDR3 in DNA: TGTGCCAGCAGCTTAAGAGGGGGGAGGGCCTACGAGCAGTACTTC.

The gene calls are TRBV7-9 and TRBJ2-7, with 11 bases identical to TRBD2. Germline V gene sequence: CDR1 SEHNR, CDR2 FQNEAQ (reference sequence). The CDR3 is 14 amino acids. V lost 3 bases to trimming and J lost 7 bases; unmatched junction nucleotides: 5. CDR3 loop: CASSFTSGSLEQYF. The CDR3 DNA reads TGTGCCAGCAGCTTCACTAGCGGGAGTCTTGAGCAGTACTTC. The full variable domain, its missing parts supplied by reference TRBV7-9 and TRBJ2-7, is DTGVSQNPRHKITKRGQNVTFRCDPISEHNRLYWYRQTLGQGPEFLTYFQNEAQLEKSRLLSDRFSAERPKGSFSTLEIQRTEQGDSAMYLCASSFTSGSLEQYFGPGTRLTVT.

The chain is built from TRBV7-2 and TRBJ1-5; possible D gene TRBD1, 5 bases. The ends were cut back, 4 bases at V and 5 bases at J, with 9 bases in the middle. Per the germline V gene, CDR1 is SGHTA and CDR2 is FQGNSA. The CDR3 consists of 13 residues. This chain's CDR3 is CASSWGGDQPQHF. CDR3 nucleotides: TGTGCCAGCAGCTGGGGGGGGGATCAGCCCCAGCATTTT.

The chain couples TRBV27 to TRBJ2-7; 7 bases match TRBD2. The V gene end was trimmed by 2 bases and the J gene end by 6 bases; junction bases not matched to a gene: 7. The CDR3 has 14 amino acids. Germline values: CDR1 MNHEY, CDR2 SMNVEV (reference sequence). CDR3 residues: CASSLGGRAFEQYF. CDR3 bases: TGTGCCAGCAGTTTAGGTGGGAGGGCGTTCGAGCAGTACTTC.

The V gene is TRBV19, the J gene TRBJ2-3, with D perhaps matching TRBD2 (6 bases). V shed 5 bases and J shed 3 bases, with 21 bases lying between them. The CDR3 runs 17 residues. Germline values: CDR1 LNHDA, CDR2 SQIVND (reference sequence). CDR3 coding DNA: TGTGCCAGTAGTCCCCTCTATGACGGGAGCGGGACAGATACGCAGTATTTT. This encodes CASSPLYDGSGTDTQYF.

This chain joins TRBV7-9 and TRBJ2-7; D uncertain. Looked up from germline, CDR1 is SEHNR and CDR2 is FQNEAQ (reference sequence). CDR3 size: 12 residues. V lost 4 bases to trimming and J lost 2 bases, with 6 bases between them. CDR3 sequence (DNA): TGTGCCAGCAGCTCTAGGACCTACGAGCAGTACTTC. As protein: CASSSRTYEQYF.

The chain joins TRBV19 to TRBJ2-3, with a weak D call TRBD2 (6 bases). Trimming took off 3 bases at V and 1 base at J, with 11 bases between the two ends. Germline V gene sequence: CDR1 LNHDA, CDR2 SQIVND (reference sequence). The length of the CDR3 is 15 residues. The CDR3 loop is CASSIGTAGTDTQYF. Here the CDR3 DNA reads TGTGCCAGTAGTATCGGGACTGCGGGCACAGATACGCAGTATTTT. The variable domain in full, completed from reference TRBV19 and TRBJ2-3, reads DGGITQSPKYLFRKEGQNVTLSCEQNLNHDAMYWYRQDPGQGLRLIYYSQIVNDFQKGDIAEGYSVSREKKESFPLTVTSAQKNPTAFYLCASSIGTAGTDTQYFGPGTRLTVL.

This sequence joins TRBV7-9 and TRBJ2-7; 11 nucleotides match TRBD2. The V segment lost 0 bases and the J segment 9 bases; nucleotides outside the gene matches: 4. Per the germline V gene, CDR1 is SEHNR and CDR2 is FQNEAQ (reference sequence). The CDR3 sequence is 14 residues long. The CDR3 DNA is TGTGCCAGCAGCTTAGCACTAGCGGGAGACGTGCAGTACTTC. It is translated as CASSLALAGDVQYF. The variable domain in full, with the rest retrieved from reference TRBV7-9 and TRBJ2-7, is DTGVSQNPRHKITKRGQNVTFRCDPISEHNRLYWYRQTLGQGPEFLTYFQNEAQLEKSRLLSDRFSAERPKGSFSTLEIQRTEQGDSAMYLCASSLALAGDVQYFGPGTRLTVT.

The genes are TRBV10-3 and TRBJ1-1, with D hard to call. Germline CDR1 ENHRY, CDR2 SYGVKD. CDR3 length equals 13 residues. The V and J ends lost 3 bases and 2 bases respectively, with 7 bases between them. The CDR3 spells CAISDELNTEAFF. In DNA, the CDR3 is TGTGCCATCAGTGACGAGCTTAACACTGAAGCTTTCTTT.

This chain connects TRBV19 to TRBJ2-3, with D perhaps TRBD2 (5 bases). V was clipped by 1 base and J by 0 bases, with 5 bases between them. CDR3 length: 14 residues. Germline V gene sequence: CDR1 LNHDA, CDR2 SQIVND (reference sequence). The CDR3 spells CASSIGRSTDTQYF. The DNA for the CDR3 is TGTGCCAGTAGTATAGGGAGGAGCACAGATACGCAGTATTTT.

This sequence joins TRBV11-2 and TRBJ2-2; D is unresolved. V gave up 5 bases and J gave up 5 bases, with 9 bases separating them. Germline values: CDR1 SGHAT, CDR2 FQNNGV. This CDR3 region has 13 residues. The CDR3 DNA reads TGTGCCAGCAGCCCACTGGCTACCGGGGAGCTGTTTTTT. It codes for CASSPLATGELFF.

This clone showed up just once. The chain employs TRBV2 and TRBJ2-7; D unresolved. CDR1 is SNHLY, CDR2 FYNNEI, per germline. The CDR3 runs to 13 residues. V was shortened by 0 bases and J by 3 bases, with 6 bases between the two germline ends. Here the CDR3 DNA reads TGTGCCAGCAGTGAAGCGCATAGCTACGAGCAGTACTTC. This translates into CASSEAHSYEQYF.

The CDR3: CASSNSGALYGYTF. CDR3 bases: TGTGCCAGCAGTAACTCCGGGGCCCTCTATGGCTACACCTTC. The genes are TRBV6-1 and TRBJ1-2, with D possibly being TRBD1 (5 bases). Deletions cut 5 bases from V and 4 bases from J, with 14 bases between. The CDR3 is 14 residues long. The germline V gene encodes CDR1 MNHNS and CDR2 SASEGT.

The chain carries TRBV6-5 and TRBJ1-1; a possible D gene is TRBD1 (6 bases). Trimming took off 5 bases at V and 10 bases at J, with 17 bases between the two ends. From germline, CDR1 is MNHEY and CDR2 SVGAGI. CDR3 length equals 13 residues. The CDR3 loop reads CASSEQGRVVAFF. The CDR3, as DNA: TGTGCCAGCAGTGAACAGGGTCGAGTTGTAGCTTTCTTT.

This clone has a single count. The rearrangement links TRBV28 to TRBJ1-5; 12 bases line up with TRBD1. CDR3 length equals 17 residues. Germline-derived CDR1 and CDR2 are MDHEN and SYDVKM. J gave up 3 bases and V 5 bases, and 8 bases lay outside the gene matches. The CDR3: CASSVLGQGADNQPQHF. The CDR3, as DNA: TGTGCCAGCAGTGTGTTGGGACAGGGGGCTGACAATCAGCCCCAGCATTTT.